The clone carrying this T cell receptor (beta chain) was seen only once. Method: immunoSEQ multiplex PCR; TCRdb's copy keeps in-frame clones and lacks some. The table records 150,000 to 200,000 clones, over 80% of them present only once. These data originate in a study of T cell responses to AZD1222 COVID-19 vaccine. V shed 1 base and J 0 bases; nucleotides not matched to a gene: 23. The CDR3 extends over 24 amino acids. CDR1 MNHEY and CDR2 SMNVEV come from the germline V gene (reference sequence). J is TRBJ2-6 and V is TRBV27; 8 positions match TRBD1. The TCR sequence derives from an adult who received the MenACWY meningococcal vaccine as a control. Sequencing was performed on peripheral blood, taken 28 days after the second dose of the MenACWY control vaccine. The CDR3 DNA is TGTGCCAGCAGTTTATTCTGGAGGTTGGCGGCTTCTGGACAGGGCCTCTCTGGGGCCAACGTCCTGACTTTC. This encodes CASSLFWRLAASGQGLSGANVLTF.